The 26 T cell receptor beta chains below all came from one sample that was sequenced in a study of Ad26.COV2.S vaccination and SARS-CoV-2 variants. Stated treatment: around 19 received Ad26.COV2.S at low or high dose, single or two shots; about 5 received placebo; per-sample allocation not given. Sampling took place 63 days after the first vaccine or placebo injection. Measured with immunoSEQ multiplex PCR; TCRdb has only the in-frame clones, and not every one. The sample carries hundreds of thousands of clones, around 92% recorded once. This sample comprised peripheral blood, obtained in a trial of Ad26.COV2.S vaccine versus placebo. These receptor sequences come from a person aged 18-60 years who received the Ad26.COV2.S COVID-19 vaccine or a placebo.

The rearrangement links TRBV9 to TRBJ1-4; D unclear. The CDR3 consists of 13 residues. Germline lookup yields CDR1 SGDLS and CDR2 YYNGEE. V lost 3 bases and J 3 bases, leaving 6 bases between the germline ends. CDR3 amino acids: CASSAPPNEKLFF. As DNA, the CDR3 is TGTGCCAGCAGCGCCCCCCCTAATGAAAAACTGTTTTTT.

The rearrangement joins TRBV4-3 to TRBJ2-3; TRBD2 agrees at 16 bases. The CDR3 length is 18 residues. Germline CDR1 reads LGHNA; CDR2 reads YSLEER. Losses at the gene ends were 2 bases for V and 5 bases for J; bases not matched to a gene: 7. CDR3: CASSQPGTSGGAGDTQYF. The CDR3 DNA follows: TGCGCCAGCAGCCAACCCGGGACTAGCGGGGGGGCCGGAGATACGCAGTATTTT.

The chain is built from TRBV11-2 and TRBJ2-7; D unresolved. The CDR3 is 12 amino acids. V was shortened by 1 base and J by 6 bases, with 7 bases between the two germline ends. CDR1 and CDR2 from the germline V gene are SGHAT and FQNNGV. CDR3 sequence: CASSLVEFEQYF. The CDR3 region has the DNA TGTGCCAGCAGCTTAGTAGAGTTCGAGCAGTACTTC. Combining the CDR3 with reference TRBV11-2 and TRBJ2-7 gives the whole variable domain EAGVAQSPRYKIIEKRQSVAFWCNPISGHATLYWYQQILGQGPKLLIQFQNNGVVDDSQLPKDRFSAERLKGVDSTLKIQPAKLEDSAVYLCASSLVEFEQYFGPGTRLTVT.

The chain has TRBV18 and TRBJ2-3; tentatively, D is TRBD2 (5 bases). The V gene's germline CDR1 is KGHSH and CDR2 LQKENI. Trimming shortened V by 0 bases and J by 3 bases, and 7 bases separated the two germline ends. This CDR3 comprises 14 residues. In DNA, the CDR3 is TGTGCCAGCTCACCACCGCGACTAACAGATACGCAGTATTTT. It codes for CASSPPRLTDTQYF.

V and J are TRBV7-8 and TRBJ2-1; D is unresolved. V shed 2 bases and J shed 7 bases, with 15 bases lying between them. The CDR3 has 15 amino acids. Per germline, CDR1 SGHVS and CDR2 FQNEAQ. The CDR3 sequence: CASSLRRVSANEQFF. For the CDR3, the DNA is TGTGCCAGCAGCTTACGGAGAGTAAGCGCGAATGAGCAGTTCTTC.

The chain couples TRBV6-6 to TRBJ1-2; D possibly corresponds to TRBD1 (5 bases). In germline, CDR1 is MNHNY, CDR2 SVGAGI (reference sequence). The germline V and J ends were trimmed by 7 bases and 4 bases, with 16 bases remaining between them. This CDR3 comprises 14 residues. For the CDR3, the DNA is TGTGCCAGCAACGAGGGGTACAGGAGCTATGGCTACACCTTC. Translated, it gives CASNEGYRSYGYTF.

V is TRBV2 and J is TRBJ2-4; D perhaps matches TRBD2 (6 bases). Germline loops: CDR1 SNHLY, CDR2 FYNNEI. V lost 5 bases and J 9 bases, leaving 11 bases between the germline ends. The CDR3 extends over 12 amino acids. The CDR3 sequence: CASSPEGTIQYF. DNA of the CDR3: TGTGCCAGCAGTCCGGAGGGGACCATTCAGTACTTC.

The chain carries TRBV27 and TRBJ2-1; 9 bases are shared with TRBD1. V dropped 2 bases and J dropped 7; count of bases not matched to a gene: 3. Germline values: CDR1 MNHEY, CDR2 SMNVEV (reference sequence). The CDR3 runs 14 residues. CDR3 nucleotide sequence: TGTGCCAGCAGTTTAAGGACAGGGGAAAATGAGCAGTTCTTC. This encodes CASSLRTGENEQFF.

V and J are TRBV3-1 (or the pseudogene TRBV3-2) and TRBJ2-3; tentatively, D is TRBD1 (5 bases). Germline CDR1 LGHDT, CDR2 YNNKEL (reference sequence). This CDR3 has 14 amino acids. The V end lost 3 bases, the J end lost 5 bases, and 12 bases lay between the germline ends. The CDR3 loop reads CASSHLYRGDTQYF. In DNA, the CDR3 is TGTGCCAGCAGCCATCTATATAGGGGAGATACGCAGTATTTT.

The genes are TRBV27 and TRBJ2-7, with D perhaps matching TRBD1 or TRBD2 (5 bases each). The germline gives CDR1 MNHEY, CDR2 SMNVEV (reference sequence). Trimming took 5 bases from V and 6 from J, leaving 17 bases between them. The CDR3 is made up of 14 amino acids. CDR3 loop: CASSIPGTPSEQYF. DNA of the CDR3: TGTGCCAGCAGTATACCCGGGACGCCTTCCGAGCAGTACTTC.

Concerning this clone itself: The sample carries other DNA sequences with the same CDR3. The chain couples TRBV2 to TRBJ2-2; D uncertain. Germline loops: CDR1 SNHLY, CDR2 FYNNEI. Deletions cut 6 bases from V and 2 bases from J, with 4 bases between. The CDR3 is made up of 12 amino acids. For the CDR3, the DNA is TGTGCCAGCAGGGGAAACACCGGGGAGCTGTTTTTT. It is translated as CASRGNTGELFF.

This chain links TRBV2 with TRBJ1-5; no clear D. V lost 6 bases and J 6 bases, leaving 15 bases between the germline ends. Germline lookup yields CDR1 SNHLY and CDR2 FYNNEI. There are 14 residues in the CDR3. The chain's CDR3 is CASSVRDIRQPQHF. The CDR3, as DNA: TGTGCCAGCAGCGTCCGAGACATTCGTCAGCCCCAGCATTTT.

The genes are TRBV24-1 and TRBJ1-1; the match to TRBD1 covers 9 bases. Germline trimming cut 4 bases from V and 3 bases from J; bases unmatched to any gene: 8. CDR3 length: 16 residues. Germline V gene data show CDR1 as KGHDR and CDR2 as SFDVKD. Written as DNA, the CDR3 is TGTGCCACCAGTGACACAGGGGGCGCGAGGGACACTGAAGCTTTCTTT. Protein: CATSDTGGARDTEAFF.

V is TRBV11-2 and J is TRBJ2-2; D might be TRBD1 or TRBD2, each matching 5 bases. With 4 bases removed from V and 4 bases from J, the gap between germline ends came to 16 bases. The length of the CDR3 is 16 residues. Germline V gene lookup returns CDR1 SGHAT and CDR2 FQNNGV. The CDR3: CASSSAPGPRTGELFF. As DNA, the CDR3 is TGTGCCAGCAGCTCGGCACCGGGACCACGCACCGGGGAGCTGTTTTTT.

The chain employs TRBV3-1 (or the pseudogene TRBV3-2) and TRBJ2-3; D is perhaps TRBD1 or TRBD2 (5 bases each). Per the germline V gene, CDR1 is LGHDT and CDR2 is YNNKEL (reference sequence). The V and J ends lost 4 bases and 8 bases respectively, with 16 bases between them. The CDR3 has 14 residues. This CDR3 is CASSRGTPGRTQYF. The CDR3 DNA reads as TGTGCCAGCAGCCGAGGAACCCCGGGACGTACGCAGTATTTT.

As DNA, the CDR3 is TGTGCCAGCTCACCCGCGATGCCAGGGTCGGATAGCAATCAGCCCCAGCATTTT. As protein: CASSPAMPGSDSNQPQHF. This chain connects TRBV18 to TRBJ1-5; a weak D match, TRBD1 (5 bases). Germline-derived CDR1 and CDR2 are KGHSH and LQKENI. This CDR3 comprises 18 residues. Trimming removed 3 bases at V and 0 bases at J, with 18 bases between.

J is TRBJ2-7 and V is TRBV7-9, with D unresolved. The V end was cut by 1 base, the J end by 1 base, with 14 bases between. The germline gives CDR1 SEHNR, CDR2 FQNEAQ (reference sequence). There are 16 residues in the CDR3. The CDR3 DNA reads as TGTGCCAGCAGCTTAGGCCAGGCCCCGAGGTCCTACGAGCAGTACTTC. It yields the protein CASSLGQAPRSYEQYF.

Points on this clone: Compared with germline, one end of the junction differs, possibly owing to a read error. The chain links TRBV3-1 (or the pseudogene TRBV3-2) to TRBJ2-5; no clear D. The CDR3 contains 13 residues. The germline gives CDR1 LGHDT, CDR2 YNNKEL (reference sequence). CDR3 residues: CASSQGRLISLHF. DNA for the CDR3: TGTGCCAGCAGCCAAGGCCGACTCATAAGTCTCCACTTC.

This clone was found once. CDR3 loop: CASTRDRVSTEAFF. The DNA for the CDR3 is TGTGCCAGCACCCGGGACAGGGTGAGCACTGAAGCTTTCTTT. V usage is TRBV5-4 and J usage is TRBJ1-1; 9 nucleotides match TRBD1. The V gene end was trimmed by 6 bases and the J gene end by 4 bases; junction bases not matched to a gene: 7. The CDR3 covers 14 residues. Germline V lookup: CDR1 SGHNT, CDR2 YYREEE (reference sequence).

The chain is built from TRBV7-9 and TRBJ1-1; D is ambiguous. Germline assignment: CDR1 SEHNR and CDR2 FQNEAQ (reference sequence). The CDR3 has 12 amino acids. Trimming stripped 5 bases from V and 5 bases from J, with 9 bases between. In DNA form, the CDR3 reads TGTGCCAGCAGCCACCCTGGAACTGAAGCTTTCTTT. Translation: CASSHPGTEAFF.

J is TRBJ2-4 and V is TRBV9; a possible D gene is TRBD2 (6 bases). Germline lookup yields CDR1 SGDLS and CDR2 YYNGEE. The V and J ends lost 0 bases and 1 base respectively, with 11 bases between them. The CDR3 covers 16 residues. The CDR3 sequence is CASSVGSGFAKNIQYF. CDR3 nucleotide sequence: TGTGCCAGCAGCGTAGGTAGCGGTTTCGCCAAAAACATTCAGTACTTC.

Concerning this clone itself: In the same sample, other DNA sequences code for this CDR3. The chain uses TRBV18 and TRBJ1-1, with D unresolved. CDR3 length: 13 residues. Germline CDR1 and CDR2: KGHSH and LQKENI. V lost 3 bases and J 1 base, leaving 6 bases between the germline ends. CDR3 region: CASSPQKNTEAFF. Written as DNA, the CDR3 is TGTGCCAGCTCACCCCAGAAGAACACTGAAGCTTTCTTT. Supplemented by reference TRBV18 and TRBJ1-1, the full variable domain reads NAGVMQNPRHLVRRRGQEARLRCSPMKGHSHVYWYRQLPEEGLKFMVYLQKENIIDESGMPKERFSAEFPKEGPSILRIQQVVRGDSAAYFCASSPQKNTEAFFGQGTRLTVV.

The gene calls are TRBV5-1 and TRBJ2-2; TRBD2 matches at 9 bases. Germline V CDR1 and CDR2: SGHRS, YFSETQ. V shed 4 bases, J shed 6 bases, and the junction held 10 bases outside the gene matches. The CDR3 totals 16 residues. In DNA form, the CDR3 reads TGCGCCAGCAGCGTAGCTAGCGGGATCTTCTCCGGGGAGCTGTTTTTT. It is translated as CASSVASGIFSGELFF.

CDR3 sequence (DNA): TGTGCCAGCAGCGACCAGACTAGCGGGAGGTACACAGATACGCAGTATTTT. It specifies CASSDQTSGRYTDTQYF. The rearrangement joins TRBV13 to TRBJ2-3; the match to TRBD2 covers 13 bases. This CDR3 has 17 amino acids. CDR1 PRHDT and CDR2 FYEKMQ come from the germline V gene (reference sequence). V shed 5 bases, J shed 2 bases, and the junction held 7 bases outside the gene matches. Drawing the rest from reference TRBV13 and TRBJ2-3, the complete variable domain is AAGVIQSPRHLIKEKRETATLKCYPIPRHDTVYWYQQGPGQDPQFLISFYEKMQSDKGSIPDRFSAQQFSDYHSELNMSSLELGDSALYFCASSDQTSGRYTDTQYFGPGTRLTVL.

This chain uses TRBV11-3 with TRBJ2-2; D gene uncertain. V was clipped by 1 base and J by 2 bases, with 5 bases between them. The CDR3 runs 14 residues. Germline CDR1 is SGHNT and CDR2 is YENEEA. The CDR3: CASSLAGNTGELFF. DNA for the CDR3: TGTGCCAGCAGCTTAGCTGGCAACACCGGGGAGCTGTTTTTT.

J is TRBJ2-3 and V is TRBV6-2 or TRBV6-3; 12 nucleotides align to TRBD2. After removal of 6 bases from V and 5 bases from J, the junction contained 6 bases not matched to a gene. The germline V gene encodes CDR1 MNHEY and CDR2 SVGEGT. This CDR3 has 15 residues. The CDR3 DNA follows: TGTGCCAGCAGCAGACTAGCGGGGGCGGTAGATACGCAGTATTTT. This sequence encodes CASSRLAGAVDTQYF.